Here is one T cell receptor (beta chain) with its context. Its antigen remains unidentified. Per-base qualities were not stored, and no clone one base away is much larger. This sample stems from a study of T-cell memory formation after mild COVID-19 (dated by TCRdb to 2020 to 2022). Context from the whole study: Most TCR sequence clusters were specific to one of the two donors. The cohort comprised two young, previously healthy adult volunteers, one female and one male. In two donors, T-cell clones that expanded and contracted after mild COVID-19 were followed by sequencing TCRalpha and TCRbeta repertoires longitudinally. Study-wide conclusions, independent of this receptor: Some responding clones were found in pre-infection memory, which suggests that pre-existing cross-reactive memory T cells took part in the SARS-CoV-2 response. SARS-CoV-2 specificity was not confirmed for the second-wave clones peaking on day 37. The study included only a couple of mild cases, and larger cohorts that include severe cases with pre-infection samples were judged to be necessary. Balanced CD4/CD8 phenotypes were observed for clones contracting from day 15 to 85, whereas a bias towards CD4+ was observed for a second wave of clones expanding from day 15 to 37. Contracting CD4+ clones were located mainly in the CM and EM memory subsets, whereas CD8+ clones were found to be enriched in EMRA.

Via the germline V gene, CDR1 is MNHEY and CDR2 SVGAGI. The CDR3 holds 14 amino acids from the cysteine to the phenylalanine. Only the CDR3 DNA is retained, 42 bases long and in frame from the first base. The junction carries 8 bases between V and J, which are trimmed by 2 bases and 0 bases respectively. PBMCs were isolated by Ficoll-Paque density gradient centrifugation. The data were produced on an Illumina NovaSeq 6000. Using 5'RACE with constant-segment primers, TCRalpha and TCRbeta cDNA libraries were constructed, with sample barcodes and unique molecular identifiers added in the process. Trizol reagent was used to extract RNA from every sample. Libraries were amplified in two PCR steps, with a second sample barcode and Illumina TruSeq adapters added in the second step. Libraries were sequenced on an Illumina NovaSeq with 2 x 150 bp paired-end reads. As for the authors' bioinformatics: Reads were demultiplexed and collapsed into UMI-guided consensus sequences with migec v1.2.7. With mixcr v2.1.11, UMI consensuses were aligned to TRA and TRB V and J templates and assembled into clonotypes. A clonotype was counted as expanded or contracted only if both edgeR and NoisET called the change significant, with noise models trained on biological replicates. For edgeR calls, a false discovery rate-adjusted p below 0.01 and a log2 fold-change threshold of 1 were applied. As an exploratory analysis of dynamics, max-normalized trajectories of the 1000 most abundant clonotypes were examined by PCA with hierarchical clustering. Separately sequenced CD4+ and CD8+ repertoires were used to assign a CD4 or CD8 phenotype to each responding clone. In TCRdb, the public reads were trimmed at Q25 with fastp and aligned with MiXCR, with productive beta chains retained. Duplicate CDR3 protein sequences are folded into a single record with the most common DNA and genes. These V and J calls rely on TCRdb rather than the paper's analysis. The sample table records hundreds of thousands of distinct CDR3 sequences; about a fifth of these occur just once. The ten largest account for 8.4% of the sample.

The V gene is TRBV6-5 and the J gene is TRBJ2-7; no confident D gene assignment can be made. The sequence derives from an adult woman who had mild COVID-19 (a few samples of this study predate the infection). The sample titles of this study are shuffled in the database, so cell type and time point are left out; the donor was told from shared clones. Sequencing input: PBMCs or a T cell subset sorted from them (not recorded which). The CDR3 loop reads CASSYTWSSYEQYF. The DNA is as follows: TGTGCCAGCAGTTACACGTGGAGCTCCTACGAGCAGTACTTC.